The 28 T cell receptor beta chains presented below share a single source sample, sequenced in a study of shared clonotypes between healthy human individuals. Assay: immunoSEQ multiplex PCR; the TCRdb copy retains only in-frame clones and omits some. This sample yields fewer than 400,000 clones, of which around 72% are seen a single time; about 9.3% belongs to the top ten. The source material was memory CD4+ T cells sorted from blood. The subset is: CD45RA-negative fraction. The receptors were gathered from a man younger than 45 in good health.

This clone has just one count. CDR3 protein: CASRGGDTQYF. The DNA of the CDR3 is TGTGCCAGCAGGGGAGGAGATACGCAGTATTTT. The rearrangement joins TRBV9 to TRBJ2-3; tentatively, D is TRBD2 (6 bases). The CDR3 contains 11 residues. Germline V CDR1 and CDR2: SGDLS, YYNGEE. Trimming took off 5 bases at V and 5 bases at J, with 6 bases between the two ends.

As DNA, the CDR3 is TGTGCCAGCAGTAAGGACCGCGCCGAGCAGTACTTC. Translation gives CASSKDRAEQYF. J is TRBJ2-5 and V is TRBV6-1; D is unresolved. With the DNA end fitting TRBJ2-7 better, the J assignment may be wrong. CDR1 and CDR2 from the germline V gene are MNHNS and SASEGT. The CDR3 has 12 residues.

The gene calls are TRBV27 and TRBJ1-2; 9 bases match TRBD1. The CDR3 consists of 15 residues. V shed 6 bases and J 4 bases; nucleotides not matched to a gene: 9. Germline loops: CDR1 MNHEY, CDR2 SMNVEV (reference sequence). CDR3 nucleotide sequence: TGTGCCAGCAGGCCATCGCTGGGACAGGGCTATGGCTACACCTTC. This codes for CASRPSLGQGYGYTF.

The chain couples TRBV5-6 to TRBJ2-1; TRBD2 aligns across 12 bases. The V and J ends lost 2 bases and 4 bases, in that order; junction bases with no gene match: 1. Germline values: CDR1 SGHDT, CDR2 YYEEEE. The CDR3 runs to 15 residues. CDR3 sequence reads: CASSFGTSGYNEQFF. The CDR3 DNA follows: TGTGCCAGCAGCTTCGGGACTAGCGGGTACAATGAGCAGTTCTTC.

V is TRBV7-2 and J is TRBJ2-3, with D unresolved. Germline V gene lookup returns CDR1 SGHTA and CDR2 FQGNSA. The V and J ends lost 1 base and 2 bases respectively, with 10 bases between them. This CDR3 contains 15 residues. The chain's CDR3 is CASSLGMWSTDTQYF. The CDR3 nucleotides read TGTGCCAGCAGCTTAGGCATGTGGTCCACAGATACGCAGTATTTT.

This clone appeared a few times. The chain joins TRBV10-3 to TRBJ2-3; 9 bases agree with TRBD1. V dropped 0 bases and J dropped 2; count of bases not matched to a gene: 6. CDR1 is ENHRY, CDR2 SYGVKD, per germline. The CDR3 is 17 amino acids. The chain's CDR3 is CAISESRGQGFTDTQYF. CDR3 coding DNA: TGTGCCATCAGTGAGTCAAGGGGACAGGGATTCACAGATACGCAGTATTTT.

The V gene is TRBV23-1, the J gene TRBJ2-2; 7 positions agree with TRBD2. TRBV23-1 is assigned to the ORF class and has an uncertain function. This CDR3 has 18 amino acids. The V and J ends lost 0 bases and 1 base, in that order; junction bases with no gene match: 8. The CDR3 DNA follows: TGCGCCAGCAGTCAATCCGGGACTACGGAGGAGAACACCGGGGAGCTGTTTTTT. This gives the protein CASSQSGTTEENTGELFF.

V is TRBV6-1 and J is TRBJ1-5; weak D call: TRBD1 (5 bases). Germline V CDR1 and CDR2: MNHNS, SASEGT. CDR3 length: 14 residues. V lost 6 bases and J 2 bases, leaving 11 bases between the germline ends. The CDR3 reads CASRDGAGNQPQHF. CDR3 nucleotides: TGTGCCAGCAGGGACGGGGCCGGCAATCAGCCCCAGCATTTT.

The chain uses TRBV10-2 and TRBJ2-7; 10 bases agree with TRBD2. CDR3 size: 14 residues. V shed 3 bases and J 5 bases; nucleotides not matched to a gene: 4. CDR1 and CDR2 (germline): WSHSY, SAAADI. CDR3 DNA sequence: TGCGCCAGCAGTGATTTAGCGGGAGGCAACGAGCAGTACTTC. As protein: CASSDLAGGNEQYF.

A single count supports this clone. The chain uses TRBV4-3 and TRBJ2-7, with D perhaps TRBD1 (6 bases). From germline, CDR1 is LGHNA and CDR2 YSLEER. Trimming took 1 base from V and 2 from J, leaving 12 bases between them. This CDR3 contains 15 residues. The CDR3 spells CASSQVVQGTYEQYF. The CDR3 DNA is TGCGCCAGCAGCCAAGTGGTACAGGGAACCTACGAGCAGTACTTC.

CDR3 region: CASKPTGGGTDTQYF. The CDR3 nucleotides read TGTGCCAGCAAACCGACAGGGGGAGGCACAGATACGCAGTATTTT. The chain carries TRBV2 and TRBJ2-3, with TRBD1 matching 9 bases. Germline-derived CDR1 and CDR2 are SNHLY and FYNNEI. This CDR3 comprises 15 residues. V trimming: 7 bases; J trimming: 1 base; junction bases outside the gene matches: 6.

The chain carries TRBV5-5 and TRBJ2-7; 11 nucleotides align to TRBD2. This CDR3 has 17 residues. The germline V gene encodes CDR1 SGHKS and CDR2 YYEKEE (reference sequence). Germline trimming cut 0 bases from V and 2 bases from J; bases unmatched to any gene: 7. The CDR3 sequence is CASSLVTSGSYTYEQYF. The CDR3 DNA sequence: TGTGCCAGCAGCTTGGTTACTAGCGGGAGTTACACCTACGAGCAGTACTTC.

The chain employs TRBV6-1 and TRBJ2-5; D may correspond to TRBD1 or TRBD2 (6 bases each). This CDR3 spans 16 amino acids. The germline gives CDR1 MNHNS, CDR2 SASEGT. Trimming left V 0 bases short and J 1 base short, with 12 bases between. The CDR3 DNA reads as TGTGCCAGCAGTGAAGCCCCTTGGGGGGCCCAAGAGACCCAGTACTTC. Its protein is CASSEAPWGAQETQYF.

The rearrangement uses TRBV5-1 and TRBJ2-3; tentatively, D is TRBD1 (5 bases). V was clipped by 2 bases and J by 2 bases, with 12 bases between them. The CDR3 covers 15 residues. Per the germline V gene, CDR1 is SGHRS and CDR2 is YFSETQ. This CDR3 reads CASSFQGVSTDTQYF. CDR3 coding DNA: TGCGCCAGCAGCTTCCAGGGTGTATCCACAGATACGCAGTATTTT.

This clone was detected only a few times. The CDR3 is CSVAPIAGEYNEQFF. The CDR3 DNA is TGCAGCGTTGCCCCTATAGCGGGAGAATACAATGAGCAGTTCTTC. The chain employs TRBV29-1 and TRBJ2-1; 9 bases map to TRBD2. Germline V gene lookup returns CDR1 SQVTM and CDR2 ANQGSEA. J lost 4 bases, V lost 4 bases, and 8 bases had no gene match. The CDR3 spans 15 residues.

The gene calls are TRBV6-6 and TRBJ2-3; tentatively, D is TRBD1 (6 bases). CDR1 and CDR2 from the germline V gene are MNHNY and SVGAGI (reference sequence). Trimming took off 6 bases at V and 9 bases at J, with 25 bases between the two ends. CDR3 length: 16 amino acids. Here the CDR3 reads CASSPGTSGYIGTQYF. For the CDR3, the DNA is TGTGCCAGCAGCCCCGGGACATCCGGCTATATAGGGACGCAGTATTTT.

This clone occurred once. The rearrangement links TRBV29-1 to TRBJ2-7, with 10 bases lining up with TRBD2. The germline V gene has CDR1 SQVTM and CDR2 ANQGSEA. V dropped 5 bases and J dropped 5; count of bases not matched to a gene: 6. This CDR3 is built from 13 residues. The CDR3, as DNA: TGCAGCGTTCGAACTAGCGGGATCCACGAGCAGTACTTC. Its translation is CSVRTSGIHEQYF.

The chain uses TRBV10-1 and TRBJ2-2; D may be TRBD1 (6 bases). CDR3 length: 14 amino acids. CDR1 and CDR2 from the germline V gene are WNHNN and SYGVQD (reference sequence). Between the trimmed V and J ends, which lost 4 bases and 5 bases, there was a span of 11 bases. The CDR3 DNA is TGCGCCAGCAGTGCCAGTAGGGGGACCGGGGAGCTGTTTTTT. Translated: CASSASRGTGELFF.

The rearrangement links TRBV13 to TRBJ2-7; 8 nucleotides line up with TRBD1. The CDR3 has 14 amino acids. The trim removed 4 bases at V and 5 bases at J, leaving 7 bases unmatched. The germline CDR1 and CDR2 sequences are PRHDT and FYEKMQ (reference sequence). This CDR3 is CASSSGQGPHEQYF. The CDR3 DNA follows: TGTGCCAGCAGCTCAGGACAGGGCCCCCACGAGCAGTACTTC.

The CDR3 is CAIQGSVYGYTF. In DNA, the CDR3 is TGTGCCATTCAGGGGTCGGTCTATGGCTACACCTTC. The V call is TRBV7-9, the J call TRBJ1-2; tentative D call: TRBD1 (6 bases). Between the trimmed V and J ends, which lost 10 bases and 4 bases, there was a span of 13 bases. Germline V gene data show CDR1 as SEHNR and CDR2 as FQNEAQ (reference sequence). The CDR3 spans 12 residues. Complete variable domain (other parts from reference TRBV7-9 and TRBJ1-2): DTGVSQNPRHKITKRGQNVTFRCDPISEHNRLYWYRQTLGQGPEFLTYFQNEAQLEKSRLLSDRFSAERPKGSFSTLEIQRTEQGDSAMYLCAIQGSVYGYTFGSGTRLTVV.

This chain uses TRBV27 with TRBJ2-5, with 8 bases matching TRBD2. The CDR3 is 15 amino acids. V shed 6 bases, J shed 4 bases, and the junction held 10 bases outside the gene matches. CDR1 and CDR2 (germline): MNHEY, SMNVEV (reference sequence). CDR3 coding DNA: TGTGCCAGCAGATATGCGGGGGGAGGTTCAGAGACCCAGTACTTC. It yields the protein CASRYAGGGSETQYF.

Of note for this clone: The junction differs from germline at one of its ends, possibly a read error. V and J are TRBV18 and TRBJ1-1; TRBD1 might be the D (5 bases). The V gene's germline CDR1 is KGHSH and CDR2 LQKENI. This CDR3 has 14 amino acids. The DNA for the CDR3 is TGTGCCAGCTCCCCACCGAGGGGTTTCAGTGAAGCTTTCTTT. This codes for CASSPPRGFSEAFF.

This chain uses TRBV30 with TRBJ1-5, with D possibly matching TRBD1 (6 bases). Trimming stripped 8 bases from V and 1 base from J, with 12 bases between. This CDR3 spans 13 amino acids. From germline, CDR1 is GTSNPN and CDR2 SVGIG (reference sequence). The CDR3 here is CAIGGGSNQPQHF. In DNA, the CDR3 is TGTGCCATTGGTGGGGGCAGCAATCAGCCCCAGCATTTT.

The genes are TRBV27 and TRBJ1-2; unclear D gene. V dropped 4 bases and J dropped 2 bases, with 8 bases sitting between them. There are 13 residues in the CDR3. Germline assignment: CDR1 MNHEY and CDR2 SMNVEV (reference sequence). The CDR3 is CASSWRENYGYTF. The CDR3 region has the DNA TGTGCCAGCAGTTGGAGGGAAAACTATGGCTACACCTTC.

This chain uses TRBV10-3 with TRBJ1-2; tentative D call: TRBD1 (6 bases). Germline-derived CDR1 and CDR2 are ENHRY and SYGVKD. The V and J ends lost 4 bases and 3 bases respectively, with 9 bases between them. The CDR3 contains 13 residues. The CDR3 region is CAISVRGDYGYTF. The DNA for the CDR3 is TGTGCCATCAGTGTCAGGGGAGACTATGGCTACACCTTC.

V is TRBV4-3 and J is TRBJ1-4; D not certain. V lost 4 bases to trimming and J lost 4 bases, with 10 bases between them. This CDR3 is 14 amino acids long. Looked up from germline, CDR1 is LGHNA and CDR2 is YSLEER. The CDR3 DNA reads TGCGCCAGCAGCCCCTTGGGGTTTAATGAAAAACTGTTTTTT. It yields the protein CASSPLGFNEKLFF.

The chain links TRBV27 to TRBJ1-2; D remains unclear. Trimming removed 0 bases at V and 6 bases at J, with 23 bases between. CDR1 and CDR2 (germline): MNHEY, SMNVEV (reference sequence). The CDR3 spans 18 residues. The CDR3 nucleotides read TGTGCCAGCAGTTTATCGATGCAAATTATCGCGGGCGGGGATGGCTACACCTTC. Translation gives CASSLSMQIIAGGDGYTF.

The CDR3 bases are TGTGCCAGCCGATCCCGGCCGAGCTCCTACGAGCAGTACTTC. Translation: CASRSRPSSYEQYF. The rearrangement uses TRBV2 and TRBJ2-7; unclear D gene. Germline V CDR1 and CDR2: SNHLY, FYNNEI. The CDR3 totals 14 residues. Trimming took 8 bases from V and 0 from J, leaving 14 bases between them.